These 31 T cell receptor beta chains share one sample of origin, sequenced in a study of regulatory T cells in long-lasting Graves disease. Time point here: persistent/refractory GD, antithyroid drugs over 5 years with positive TRAb. PBMC-derived RNA was used for the TCR library. Building the TCR beta libraries relied on iRepertoire HTBI primers, and CDR3 regions underwent Arm-PCR. MiXCR was run by TCRdb on the multiplex PCR reads, yielding one entry per CDR3 protein. The sample shows approximately 470,000 distinct CDR3 sequences, around 21% of them seen only once. Sequences were derived from peripheral blood mononuclear cells (PBMCs), sampled when the disease was refractory, from a patient treated with antithyroid drugs. The receptor set was obtained from a female donor with Graves disease.

This clonotype was found once. This rearrangement joins TRBV10-3 to TRBJ1-1, with 8 positions matching TRBD1. CDR3 size: 15 residues. Germline CDR1 reads ENHRY; CDR2 reads SYGVKD. After removal of 2 bases from V and 5 bases from J, the junction contained 7 bases not matched to a gene. This CDR3 reads CAISEPQGARTEAFF. CDR3 bases: TGTGCCATCAGTGAGCCGCAGGGGGCGCGGACTGAAGCTTTCTTT.

This clonotype was observed a few times. The chain uses TRBV30 and TRBJ1-2, with TRBD1 as a possible D gene (5 bases). Germline V gene sequence: CDR1 GTSNPN, CDR2 SVGIG (reference sequence). The V and J ends lost 2 bases and 1 base respectively, with 11 bases between them. The CDR3 runs 14 residues. Here the CDR3 reads CAWSRQGHNYGYTF. DNA for the CDR3: TGTGCCTGGAGTCGGCAGGGCCATAACTATGGCTACACCTTC.

The chain is built from TRBV19 and TRBJ1-5; the match to TRBD1 covers 7 bases. Germline CDR1 is LNHDA and CDR2 is SQIVND (reference sequence). This CDR3 has 14 amino acids. The J segment lost 9 bases and the V segment lost 5 bases, leaving 10 bases of the junction unmatched. The CDR3 loop reads CASSGTALILPQHF. CDR3 nucleotide sequence: TGTGCCAGTAGTGGGACAGCCCTAATCCTGCCCCAGCATTTT.

This chain connects TRBV20-1 to TRBJ1-3, with TRBD1 identical over 7 bases. Germline V CDR1 and CDR2: DFQATT, SNEGSKA (reference sequence). V trimming: 1 base; J trimming: 0 bases; junction bases outside the gene matches: 18. CDR3 length: 20 residues. CDR3: CSARGLGQRFSKRSGNTIYF. DNA for the CDR3: TGCAGTGCTAGAGGGTTGGGACAGAGATTTTCAAAACGCTCTGGAAACACCATATATTTT.

The V and J genes are TRBV27 and TRBJ2-3; TRBD2 matches 13 bases. This CDR3 spans 19 amino acids. Germline V gives CDR1 MNHEY, CDR2 SMNVEV (reference sequence). Trimming took 2 bases from V and 4 from J; bases not matched to a gene: 12. The CDR3 sequence: CASSLGGGLAGAYSDTQYF. CDR3 nucleotides: TGTGCCAGCAGTTTAGGGGGAGGACTAGCGGGAGCCTACTCAGATACGCAGTATTTT.

This clonotype turned up a few times. V gene TRBV6-1 combines with J gene TRBJ2-1, with TRBD2 as a possible D gene (6 bases). V lost 6 bases and J 5 bases, leaving 14 bases between the germline ends. The CDR3 runs to 14 residues. Germline values: CDR1 MNHNS, CDR2 SASEGT. This CDR3 is CASRTGLGNNEQFF. The CDR3 coding sequence is TGTGCCAGCAGAACGGGACTCGGTAACAATGAGCAGTTCTTC.

DNA for the CDR3: TGCGCCAGCAGCCAAGAGTTCAGTCCCGGGGAGCCCCAGCATTTT. Its translation is CASSQEFSPGEPQHF. The V and J genes are TRBV4-3 and TRBJ1-5, with D unresolved. The CDR3 sequence is 15 residues long. CDR1 LGHNA and CDR2 YSLEER come from the germline V gene. Trimming removed 0 bases from V and 8 bases from J, with 14 bases in between.

The J gene is TRBJ2-2, the V gene TRBV13, with TRBD2 matching over 8 bases. Germline CDR1 and CDR2: PRHDT and FYEKMQ (reference sequence). The CDR3 spans 16 residues. Unmatched junction bases numbered 12, after V lost 5 bases and J lost 7 bases. DNA of the CDR3: TGTGCCAGCAGCGCTTTGGCGGGACTAGGTGTCGGGGAGCTGTTTTTT. Its protein is CASSALAGLGVGELFF.

This clonotype was observed a few times. The J gene is TRBJ2-7, the V gene TRBV27; no clear D. The CDR3 is 15 residues long. Trimming took off 3 bases at V and 2 bases at J, with 14 bases between the two ends. Germline V lookup: CDR1 MNHEY, CDR2 SMNVEV (reference sequence). The CDR3: CASSLGSSEAYEQYF. The CDR3 DNA follows: TGTGCCAGCAGTTTGGGGTCGTCGGAAGCCTACGAGCAGTACTTC.

This chain uses TRBV7-9 with TRBJ2-7, with TRBD2 as a possible D gene (5 bases). The CDR3 sequence is 14 residues long. V was pared by 10 bases and J by 2 bases, with 18 bases between. Germline V gene lookup returns CDR1 SEHNR and CDR2 FQNEAQ (reference sequence). CDR3 DNA sequence: TGTGCCAACCTAGTCGCCGGGATTCCCTACGAGCAGTACTTC. As protein: CANLVAGIPYEQYF.

This clonotype appeared many times. The J gene is TRBJ1-4, the V gene TRBV24-1, with D unclear. The CDR3 extends over 14 amino acids. Between the trimmed V and J ends, which lost 5 bases and 4 bases, there was a span of 10 bases. Germline V CDR1 and CDR2: KGHDR, SFDVKD. DNA of the CDR3: TGTGCCACCAGTGTCGTTCAAGTTAATGAAAAACTGTTTTTT. It encodes CATSVVQVNEKLFF.

This chain links TRBV2 with TRBJ2-5; TRBD2 matches 12 bases. CDR1 and CDR2 from the germline V gene are SNHLY and FYNNEI. The CDR3 is made up of 15 amino acids. With 10 bases clipped from V and 6 bases from J, the junction kept 12 bases outside the gene matches. DNA for the CDR3: TGTGCCACAGCATATTCTAGCGGGAGGGCCCAGACCCAGTACTTC. Its protein is CATAYSSGRAQTQYF.

This clonotype was seen a few times. Because it lacks the conserved phenylalanine or tryptophan at the end, this CDR3 is likely a read error. This chain connects TRBV29-1 to TRBJ1-3; weak D call: TRBD1 (6 bases). CDR3 length: 13 residues. Trimming removed 4 bases at V and 3 bases at J, with 10 bases between. The germline V gene has CDR1 SQVTM and CDR2 ANQGSEA. The CDR3 DNA is TGCAGCGTTGGGGGGGGCGGTGGAAACACCATATATTCT. Amino acids: CSVGGGGGNTIYS.

This clonotype turned up a few times. The chain recombines TRBV29-1 with TRBJ1-1; D remains unclear. V was clipped by 3 bases and J by 1 base, with 12 bases between them. Germline V gives CDR1 SQVTM, CDR2 ANQGSEA. CDR3 length: 14 amino acids. The CDR3 reads CSVDHRQANTEAFF. CDR3 coding DNA: TGCAGCGTTGATCATAGGCAGGCGAACACTGAAGCTTTCTTT.

V usage is TRBV19 and J usage is TRBJ1-2; D gene ambiguous. CDR3 size: 12 residues. Germline V gene data show CDR1 as LNHDA and CDR2 as SQIVND (reference sequence). With 0 bases removed from V and 8 bases from J, the gap between germline ends came to 7 bases. The CDR3 spells CASSIDRWGYTF. DNA for the CDR3: TGTGCCAGTAGTATAGATCGGTGGGGCTACACCTTC.

The chain couples TRBV7-8 to TRBJ1-2, with D tentatively TRBD1 (5 bases). The germline V gene encodes CDR1 SGHVS and CDR2 FQNEAQ. CDR3 length: 18 residues. The V end lost 0 bases, the J end lost 3 bases, and 20 bases lay between the germline ends. The CDR3 nucleotides are TGTGCCAGCAGCTTAGCGAGTTCCAGGGTTGATATGGACTATGGCTACACCTTC. Translated: CASSLASSRVDMDYGYTF.

Ten or more counts support this clonotype. This sequence joins TRBV12-3 or TRBV12-4 and TRBJ2-5; D is unresolved. The CDR3 length is 11 residues. V was shortened by 6 bases and J by 3 bases, with 5 bases between the two germline ends. Written as DNA, the CDR3 is TGTGCCAGCAGCCGTAAAGAGACCCAGTACTTC. This translates into CASSRKETQYF.

The table lists this clonotype with many counts. This rearrangement joins TRBV30 to TRBJ2-2; unclear D gene. Trimming shortened V by 0 bases and J by 6 bases, and 11 bases separated the two germline ends. The CDR3 consists of 14 residues. Germline CDR1 reads GTSNPN; CDR2 reads SVGIG (reference sequence). DNA for the CDR3: TGTGCCTGGAGTGTTGAAGAGTGGGCCGGGGAGCTGTTTTTT. Residues: CAWSVEEWAGELFF.

This clonotype has at least ten counts. The rearrangement uses TRBV28 and TRBJ2-2; D not certain. This CDR3 comprises 15 residues. Trimming took off 5 bases at V and 3 bases at J, with 13 bases between the two ends. Per the germline V gene, CDR1 is MDHEN and CDR2 is SYDVKM. The CDR3 reads CASSPLVGDTGELFF. The CDR3 bases are TGTGCCAGCAGTCCTTTGGTTGGGGACACCGGGGAGCTGTTTTTT.

The rearrangement joins TRBV7-9 to TRBJ2-7; 11 bases agree with TRBD2. This CDR3 has 15 residues. V lost 0 bases and J lost 6; bases outside the gene matches: 4. The germline V gene has CDR1 SEHNR and CDR2 FQNEAQ (reference sequence). The CDR3 here is CASSLARLAGSEQYF. As DNA, the CDR3 is TGTGCCAGCAGCTTAGCCCGACTAGCGGGAAGCGAGCAGTACTTC.

This clonotype was observed many times. This rearrangement joins TRBV30 to TRBJ1-4, with a tentative D call TRBD1 (5 bases). This CDR3 has 15 amino acids. Germline lookup yields CDR1 GTSNPN and CDR2 SVGIG (reference sequence). V was clipped by 2 bases and J by 8 bases, with 18 bases between them. The CDR3 reads CAWSIGRRPGEKLFF. CDR3 DNA sequence: TGTGCCTGGAGTATCGGACGAAGGCCAGGGGAAAAACTGTTTTTT.

This clonotype was counted a few times. The chain carries TRBV27 and TRBJ2-4; D remains ambiguous. The germline CDR1 and CDR2 sequences are MNHEY and SMNVEV (reference sequence). Between the trimmed V and J ends, which lost 1 base and 7 bases, there was a span of 11 bases. This CDR3 comprises 14 residues. CDR3 residues: CASSLLSGVNIQYF. The CDR3 DNA sequence: TGTGCCAGCAGTTTATTGTCAGGTGTGAACATTCAGTACTTC.

This clonotype has just a few counts. The CDR3 DNA follows: TGTGCCAGCAGTCCTACAGGGGGGATTGTTGAAAAACTGTTTTTT. This encodes CASSPTGGIVEKLFF. This chain links TRBV6-1 with TRBJ1-4, with TRBD1 identical over 8 bases. Looked up from germline, CDR1 is MNHNS and CDR2 is SASEGT. This CDR3 has 15 residues. Trimming took 5 bases from V and 7 from J; bases not matched to a gene: 9.

This clonotype was seen more than once but under ten times. The chain couples TRBV20-1 to TRBJ2-3; D ambiguous. CDR1 DFQATT and CDR2 SNEGSKA come from the germline V gene (reference sequence). The CDR3 extends over 12 amino acids. V was pared by 3 bases and J by 6 bases, with 10 bases between. CDR3 loop: CSARFILDTQYF. CDR3 DNA sequence: TGCAGTGCTAGGTTCATCCTCGATACGCAGTATTTT.

This clonotype was observed a handful of times. V usage is TRBV7-6 and J usage is TRBJ2-7; possibly TRBD2 for D (6 bases). V lost 4 bases and J lost 2, with 9 bases in between. CDR3 length: 13 residues. CDR1 and CDR2 (germline): SGHVS, FNYEAQ. CDR3 region: CASSWDLAYEQYF. CDR3 sequence (DNA): TGTGCCAGCAGCTGGGACTTGGCCTACGAGCAGTACTTC. Full variable domain (remainder filled in from reference TRBV7-6 and TRBJ2-7): GAGVSQSPRYKVTKRGQDVALRCDPISGHVSLYWYRQALGQGPEFLTYFNYEAQQDKSGLPNDRFSAERPEGSISTLTIQRTEQRDSAMYRCASSWDLAYEQYFGPGTRLTVT.

This clonotype was seen only a few times. CDR3 DNA sequence: TGTGCCAGCAGCTCCGACACGGGGAGGAACACCATATATTTT. It encodes CASSSDTGRNTIYF. The chain is built from TRBV9 and TRBJ1-3; no firm D call. This CDR3 is 14 amino acids long. The germline V gene has CDR1 SGDLS and CDR2 YYNGEE. With 4 bases removed from V and 7 bases from J, the gap between germline ends came to 15 bases.

This clonotype occurred a few times. The rearrangement joins TRBV5-8 to TRBJ1-5; TRBD1 might be the D (6 bases). Germline V gene sequence: CDR1 SGHTS, CDR2 YDEGEE. Trimming took 0 bases from V and 2 from J, leaving 15 bases between them. This CDR3 region has 17 residues. The CDR3 bases are TGTGCCAGCAGCTTGGATCCGGGGGGGCTCGGCAATCAGCCCCAGCATTTT. Residues: CASSLDPGGLGNQPQHF.

This clonotype was found many times. The V call is TRBV28, the J call TRBJ1-2; the D gene is possibly TRBD1 (5 bases). The CDR3 is made up of 15 amino acids. Trimming pared 2 bases from V and 0 bases from J, leaving 10 bases between. Germline values: CDR1 MDHEN, CDR2 SYDVKM. The CDR3 region is CASSLGSGANYGYTF. The DNA of the CDR3 is TGTGCCAGCAGTTTAGGTTCGGGGGCTAACTATGGCTACACCTTC.

The chain employs TRBV29-1 and TRBJ1-2; D unresolved. Between the trimmed V and J ends, which lost 6 bases and 6 bases, there was a span of 14 bases. This CDR3 comprises 12 residues. Germline V gene lookup returns CDR1 SQVTM and CDR2 ANQGSEA. As DNA, the CDR3 is TGCAGCGTCGCCGGGGAGGGCGATGGCTACACCTTC. As protein: CSVAGEGDGYTF. Full variable domain (outside the CDR3, taken from reference TRBV29-1 and TRBJ1-2): SAVISQKPSRDICQRGTSLTIQCQVDSQVTMMFWYRQQPGQSLTLIATANQGSEATYESGFVIDKFPISRPNLTFSTLTVSNMSPEDSSIYLCSVAGEGDGYTFGSGTRLTVV.

In this sample, this clonotype turned up a few times. V usage is TRBV30 and J usage is TRBJ1-4; D may be TRBD1 (5 bases). V lost 3 bases to trimming and J lost 7 bases, with 12 bases between them. Germline CDR1 is GTSNPN and CDR2 is SVGIG (reference sequence). The CDR3 is 13 amino acids. CDR3 bases: TGTGCCTGGAGCTCAAGGGGTGGTGAAAAACTGTTTTTT. Translation: CAWSSRGGEKLFF.

This clonotype was detected a few times. The chain employs TRBV27 and TRBJ1-2; 7 bases agree with TRBD1. The germline gives CDR1 MNHEY, CDR2 SMNVEV (reference sequence). The CDR3 covers 13 residues. V lost 0 bases, J lost 9 bases, and 4 bases stayed unmatched. The CDR3 DNA follows: TGTGCCAGCAGTTTATCGAGACAGGGAAGCTACACCTTC. Encoded protein: CASSLSRQGSYTF.